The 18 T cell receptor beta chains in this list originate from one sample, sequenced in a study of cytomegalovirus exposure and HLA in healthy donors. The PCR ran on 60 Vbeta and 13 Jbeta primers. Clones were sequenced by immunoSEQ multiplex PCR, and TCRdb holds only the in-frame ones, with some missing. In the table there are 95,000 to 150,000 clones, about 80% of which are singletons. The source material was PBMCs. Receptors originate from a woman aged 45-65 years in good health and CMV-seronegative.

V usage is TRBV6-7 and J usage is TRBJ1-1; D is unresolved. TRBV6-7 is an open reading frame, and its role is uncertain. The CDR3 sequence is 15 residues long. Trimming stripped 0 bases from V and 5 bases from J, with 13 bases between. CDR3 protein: CASSYSDPGRTEAFF. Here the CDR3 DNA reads TGTGCCAGCAGTTACTCGGATCCGGGTCGAACTGAAGCTTTCTTT.

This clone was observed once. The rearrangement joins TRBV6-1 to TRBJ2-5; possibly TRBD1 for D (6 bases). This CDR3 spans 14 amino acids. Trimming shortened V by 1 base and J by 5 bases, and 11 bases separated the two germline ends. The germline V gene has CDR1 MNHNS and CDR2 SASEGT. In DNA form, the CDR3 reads TGTGCCAGCAGTGAAGGACAGGTCATTGAGACCCAGTACTTC. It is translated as CASSEGQVIETQYF.

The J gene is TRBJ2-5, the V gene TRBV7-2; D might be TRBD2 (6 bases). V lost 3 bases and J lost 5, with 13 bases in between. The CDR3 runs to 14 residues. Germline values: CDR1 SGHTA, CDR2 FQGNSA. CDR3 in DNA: TGTGCCAGCAGCTTCGGAGGGCCGCGGGAGACCCAGTACTTC. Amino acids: CASSFGGPRETQYF.

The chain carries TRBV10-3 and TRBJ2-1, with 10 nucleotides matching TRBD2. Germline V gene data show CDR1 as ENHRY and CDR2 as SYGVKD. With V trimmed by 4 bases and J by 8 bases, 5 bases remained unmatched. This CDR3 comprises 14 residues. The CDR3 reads CAISVTSGTDEQFF. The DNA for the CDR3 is TGTGCCATCAGTGTTACTAGCGGGACCGATGAGCAGTTCTTC.

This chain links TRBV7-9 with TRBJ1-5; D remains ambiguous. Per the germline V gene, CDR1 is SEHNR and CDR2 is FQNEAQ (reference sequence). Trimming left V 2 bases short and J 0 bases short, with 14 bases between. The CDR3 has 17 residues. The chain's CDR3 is CASSLYRTDYSNQPQHF. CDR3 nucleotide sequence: TGTGCCAGCAGCTTATACCGGACGGACTATAGCAATCAGCCCCAGCATTTT.

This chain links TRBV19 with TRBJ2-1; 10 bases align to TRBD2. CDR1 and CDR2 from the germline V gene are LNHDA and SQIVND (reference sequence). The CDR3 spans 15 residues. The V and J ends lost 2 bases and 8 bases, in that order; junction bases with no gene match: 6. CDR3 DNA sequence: TGTGCCAGTAGTATAAGAGCGGGAGGGTCGGATGAGCAGTTCTTC. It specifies CASSIRAGGSDEQFF.

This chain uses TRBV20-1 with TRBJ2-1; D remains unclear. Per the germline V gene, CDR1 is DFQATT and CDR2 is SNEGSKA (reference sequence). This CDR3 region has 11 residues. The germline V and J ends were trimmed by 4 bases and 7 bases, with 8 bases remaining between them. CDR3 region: CSAKLWNEQFF. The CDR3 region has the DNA TGCAGTGCTAAGCTGTGGAATGAGCAGTTCTTC.

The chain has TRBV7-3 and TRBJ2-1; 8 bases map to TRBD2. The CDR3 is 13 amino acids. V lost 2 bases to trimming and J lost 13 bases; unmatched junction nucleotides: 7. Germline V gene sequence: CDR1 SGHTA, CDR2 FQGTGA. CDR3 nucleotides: TGTGCCAGCAGCTTACTAGCGGGTCGAGACCAGTTCTTC. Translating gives CASSLLAGRDQFF.

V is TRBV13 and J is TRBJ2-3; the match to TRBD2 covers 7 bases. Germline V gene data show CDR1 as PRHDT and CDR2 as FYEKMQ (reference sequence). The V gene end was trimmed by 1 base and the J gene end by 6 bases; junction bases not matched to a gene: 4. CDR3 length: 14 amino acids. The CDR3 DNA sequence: TGTGCCAGCAGCTTAGCTAGCGGATCGGATACGCAGTATTTT. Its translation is CASSLASGSDTQYF.

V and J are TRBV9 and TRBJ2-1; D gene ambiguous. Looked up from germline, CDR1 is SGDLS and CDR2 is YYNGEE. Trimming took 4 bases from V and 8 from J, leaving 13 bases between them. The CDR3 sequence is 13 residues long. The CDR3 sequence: CASSPTLRDEQFF. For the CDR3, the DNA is TGTGCCAGCAGCCCGACCCTTCGGGATGAGCAGTTCTTC.

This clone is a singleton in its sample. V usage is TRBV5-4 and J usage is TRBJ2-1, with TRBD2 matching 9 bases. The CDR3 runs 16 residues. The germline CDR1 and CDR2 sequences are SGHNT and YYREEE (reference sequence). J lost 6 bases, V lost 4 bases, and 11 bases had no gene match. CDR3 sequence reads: CASSRGAGGQVNEQFF. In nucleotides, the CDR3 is TGTGCCAGCAGCCGGGGAGCGGGAGGCCAAGTCAATGAGCAGTTCTTC.

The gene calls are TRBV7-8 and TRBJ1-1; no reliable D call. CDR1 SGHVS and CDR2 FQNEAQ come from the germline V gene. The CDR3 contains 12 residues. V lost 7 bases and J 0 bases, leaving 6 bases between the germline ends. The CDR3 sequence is CASTPLNTEAFF. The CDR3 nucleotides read TGTGCCAGCACCCCTCTGAACACTGAAGCTTTCTTT.

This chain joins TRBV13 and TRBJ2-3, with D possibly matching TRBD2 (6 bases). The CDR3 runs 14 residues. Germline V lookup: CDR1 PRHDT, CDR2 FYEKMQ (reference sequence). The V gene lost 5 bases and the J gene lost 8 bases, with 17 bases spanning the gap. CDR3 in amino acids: CASSPRYEGGTQYF. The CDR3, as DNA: TGTGCCAGCAGCCCGAGGTATGAGGGAGGTACGCAGTATTTT. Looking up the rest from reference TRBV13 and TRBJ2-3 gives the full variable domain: AAGVIQSPRHLIKEKRETATLKCYPIPRHDTVYWYQQGPGQDPQFLISFYEKMQSDKGSIPDRFSAQQFSDYHSELNMSSLELGDSALYFCASSPRYEGGTQYFGPGTRLTVL.

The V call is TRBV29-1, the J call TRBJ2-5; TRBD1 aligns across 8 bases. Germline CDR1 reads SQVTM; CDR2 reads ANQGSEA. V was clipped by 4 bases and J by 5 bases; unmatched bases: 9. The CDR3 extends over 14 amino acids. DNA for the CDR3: TGCAGCGTTGGAGTGGACAGGGCGGTCGAGACCCAGTACTTC. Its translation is CSVGVDRAVETQYF.

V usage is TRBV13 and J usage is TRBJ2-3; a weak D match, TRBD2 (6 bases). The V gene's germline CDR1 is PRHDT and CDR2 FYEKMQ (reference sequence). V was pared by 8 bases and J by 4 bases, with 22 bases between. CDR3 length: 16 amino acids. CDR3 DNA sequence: TGTGCCAGCCTTCTAGCGACGCCCTGGGGGTCAGATACGCAGTATTTT. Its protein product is CASLLATPWGSDTQYF.

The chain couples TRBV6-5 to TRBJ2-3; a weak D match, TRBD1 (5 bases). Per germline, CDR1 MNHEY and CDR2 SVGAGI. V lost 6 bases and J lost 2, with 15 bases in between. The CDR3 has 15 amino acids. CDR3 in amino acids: CASSSFRTNTDTQYF. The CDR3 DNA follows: TGTGCCAGCAGCTCCTTCCGGACAAACACAGATACGCAGTATTTT.

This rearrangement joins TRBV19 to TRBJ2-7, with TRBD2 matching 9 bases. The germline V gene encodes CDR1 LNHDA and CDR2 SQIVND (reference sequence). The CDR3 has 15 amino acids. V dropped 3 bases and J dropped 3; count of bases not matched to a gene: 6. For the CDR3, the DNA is TGTGCCAGTAGTATCGGGACTAGCTTCCTCTACGAGCAGTACTTC. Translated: CASSIGTSFLYEQYF.

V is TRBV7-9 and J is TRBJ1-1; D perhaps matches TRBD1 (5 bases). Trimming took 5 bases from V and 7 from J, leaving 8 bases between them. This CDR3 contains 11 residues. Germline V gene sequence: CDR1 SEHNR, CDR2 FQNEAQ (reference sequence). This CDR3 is CASSGDSEAFF. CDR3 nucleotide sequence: TGTGCCAGCAGCGGAGACAGTGAAGCTTTCTTT.